These 25 T cell receptor beta chains were sequenced from one sample in a study of T cell responses to AZD1222 COVID-19 vaccine. Repertoires were generated with immunoSEQ multiplex PCR, while TCRdb's copy carries only in-frame clones and drops some. The sample lists about 84,000 clones; nearly 90% were seen once. This specimen was peripheral blood, taken on day 0 of AZD1222 vaccination. The receptor source for this set is an adult in good health.

This clone was seen a single time. The chain uses TRBV11-2 and TRBJ1-1, with unresolved D. This CDR3 is 17 amino acids long. The ends were cut back, 1 base at V and 2 bases at J, with 17 bases in the middle. Germline values: CDR1 SGHAT, CDR2 FQNNGV. CDR3 amino acids: CASSLGYREALNTEAFF. CDR3 sequence (DNA): TGTGCCAGCAGCTTAGGGTATAGGGAGGCCTTAAACACTGAAGCTTTCTTT.

This sequence joins TRBV2 and TRBJ1-5; 7 bases agree with TRBD1. The CDR3 is 15 residues long. Germline V lookup: CDR1 SNHLY, CDR2 FYNNEI. The V and J ends lost 1 base and 6 bases, in that order; junction bases with no gene match: 6. The CDR3 DNA follows: TGTGCCAGCAGTGAAGAGGGGGCAGGGACTCAGCCCCAGCATTTT. Translated: CASSEEGAGTQPQHF.

The chain has TRBV2 and TRBJ1-5; TRBD1 agrees at 9 bases. Germline loops: CDR1 SNHLY, CDR2 FYNNEI. The trim removed 4 bases at V and 3 bases at J, leaving 7 bases unmatched. The CDR3 extends over 16 amino acids. The CDR3 nucleotides are TGTGCCAGCAGTGGGACCGGGACAGGGACCAATCAGCCCCAGCATTTT. Amino acid sequence: CASSGTGTGTNQPQHF.

The chain has TRBV12-5 and TRBJ1-5, with TRBD1 identical over 7 bases. There are 16 residues in the CDR3. In germline, CDR1 is LGHNT, CDR2 FRNRAP. V gave up 5 bases and J gave up 2 bases; unmatched junction bases: 9. As DNA, the CDR3 is TGTGCTAGTGGTGCCCCGACAGGGTTTCGCAATCAGCCCCAGCATTTT. This codes for CASGAPTGFRNQPQHF.

V and J are TRBV5-1 and TRBJ2-5; D perhaps matches TRBD1 (5 bases). This CDR3 comprises 15 residues. Trimming removed 7 bases from V and 2 bases from J, with 18 bases in between. Germline V gives CDR1 SGHRS, CDR2 YFSETQ. DNA for the CDR3: TGCGCCAGCCATCAGGGCAGCGTCGGGCAAGAGACCCAGTACTTC. Translating it yields CASHQGSVGQETQYF.

The V and J genes are TRBV30 and TRBJ2-7; D may be TRBD1 (5 bases). The CDR3 has 14 residues. Trimming left V 3 bases short and J 2 bases short, with 14 bases between. CDR1 and CDR2 from the germline V gene are GTSNPN and SVGIG (reference sequence). The CDR3 nucleotides read TGTGCCTGGAGCTTTGGGGCACCAACCTACGAGCAGTACTTC. It codes for CAWSFGAPTYEQYF.

This chain connects TRBV7-2 to TRBJ1-1; TRBD1 aligns across 12 bases. Germline V gene data show CDR1 as SGHTA and CDR2 as FQGNSA. The J segment lost 4 bases and the V segment lost 3 bases, leaving 3 bases of the junction unmatched. The CDR3 spans 15 residues. DNA of the CDR3: TGTGCCAGCAGCTTGACGGGACAGGGGGCCACTGAAGCTTTCTTT. Translating it yields CASSLTGQGATEAFF.

A word on this clone: Other DNA sequences from this sample encode an identical CDR3 as well. The J gene is TRBJ1-3, the V gene TRBV6-5, with D uncertain. Trimming took off 0 bases at V and 0 bases at J, with 9 bases between the two ends. CDR1 and CDR2 (germline): MNHEY, SVGAGI. The CDR3 loop spans 16 amino acids. The CDR3 here is CASSYSRESSGNTIYF. CDR3 bases: TGTGCCAGCAGTTACTCGCGGGAGAGCTCTGGAAACACCATATATTTT.

The chain combines TRBV18 with TRBJ2-7; D is perhaps TRBD1 or TRBD2 (7 bases each). Trimming pared 3 bases from V and 6 bases from J, leaving 12 bases between. This CDR3 has 13 residues. CDR1 and CDR2 (germline): KGHSH, LQKENI. The CDR3 DNA reads as TGTGCCAGCTCACCTAGGGAGGGGGCCGAGCAGTACTTC. This codes for CASSPREGAEQYF.

V and J are TRBV23-1 and TRBJ1-5, with TRBD1 matching 9 bases. TRBV23-1 counts as an open reading frame of uncertain function. After removal of 4 bases from V and 6 bases from J, the junction contained 7 bases not matched to a gene. The CDR3 is 15 amino acids. Here the CDR3 DNA reads TGCGCCAGCAGTCCTCCGGGACAGGGAGGTCAGCCCCAGCATTTT. This translates into CASSPPGQGGQPQHF.

This clone was counted only a few times. The rearrangement joins TRBV6-5 to TRBJ1-6; perhaps TRBD1 as D (5 bases). The CDR3 length is 14 residues. Germline CDR1 MNHEY, CDR2 SVGAGI. V dropped 6 bases and J dropped 10 bases, with 16 bases sitting between them. The CDR3: CASSRDLNVSPLHF. CDR3 DNA sequence: TGTGCCAGCAGCCGGGACTTGAATGTGTCACCCCTCCACTTT.

This clone was seen a few times. The rearrangement uses TRBV5-6 and TRBJ1-6, with D hard to call. V was cut by 0 bases and J by 1 base, with 8 bases left in between. In germline, CDR1 is SGHDT, CDR2 YYEEEE. CDR3 size: 16 residues. The CDR3 sequence: CASSLVLGSYNSPLHF. The CDR3 DNA follows: TGTGCCAGCAGCTTGGTGCTGGGTTCCTATAATTCACCCCTCCACTTT.

The CDR3 DNA reads as TGTGCCAGCAGCTTTAGTCAGGGGGGCTACAATGAGCAGTTCTTC. Residues: CASSFSQGGYNEQFF. The chain joins TRBV11-3 to TRBJ2-1, with D possibly being TRBD1 (7 bases). This CDR3 is built from 15 residues. Germline V gene sequence: CDR1 SGHNT, CDR2 YENEEA. Trimming stripped 3 bases from V and 3 bases from J, with 12 bases between. The full variable domain, with the rest looked up from reference TRBV11-3 and TRBJ2-1, is EAGVVQSPRYKIIEKKQPVAFWCNPISGHNTLYWYLQNLGQGPELLIRYENEEAVDDSQLPKDRFSAERLKGVDSTLKIQPAELGDSAVYLCASSFSQGGYNEQFFGPGTRLTVL.

This clone was picked up a small number of times. The V gene is TRBV24-1, the J gene TRBJ2-3; D is perhaps TRBD1 (6 bases). From germline, CDR1 is KGHDR and CDR2 SFDVKD. The germline V and J ends were trimmed by 0 bases and 5 bases, with 8 bases remaining between them. The CDR3 has 14 amino acids. The CDR3 coding sequence is TGTGCCACCAGTGATTTGACAGGGAGAGATACGCAGTATTTT. It encodes CATSDLTGRDTQYF.

The V and J genes are TRBV3-1 (or the pseudogene TRBV3-2) and TRBJ1-2, with D possibly matching TRBD1 (6 bases). This CDR3 region has 15 residues. Trimming stripped 4 bases from V and 9 bases from J, with 21 bases between. CDR1 is LGHDT and CDR2 is YNNKEL in the germline V gene (reference sequence). The CDR3 loop reads CASSPSPIQGASYTF. CDR3 nucleotide sequence: TGTGCCAGCAGCCCATCTCCTATACAGGGCGCCAGCTACACCTTC.

The V and J genes are TRBV11-2 and TRBJ1-5; D is uncertain. The CDR3 sequence is 13 residues long. Germline V lookup: CDR1 SGHAT, CDR2 FQNNGV. V lost 5 bases and J 9 bases, leaving 14 bases between the germline ends. The CDR3 sequence: CASSPSETRPQHF. The CDR3 nucleotides read TGTGCCAGCAGCCCCTCTGAGACCCGGCCCCAGCATTTT.

V is TRBV18 and J is TRBJ1-1, with TRBD1 matching 8 bases. The junction had 8 bases not matched to a gene; V was cut back by 3 bases and J by 8 bases. The germline V gene encodes CDR1 KGHSH and CDR2 LQKENI. The CDR3 extends over 14 amino acids. DNA of the CDR3: TGTGCCAGCTCACCGGCACAGGGGGTTGTCGAAGCTTTCTTT. Residues: CASSPAQGVVEAFF. Full variable domain (missing parts from reference TRBV18 and TRBJ1-1): NAGVMQNPRHLVRRRGQEARLRCSPMKGHSHVYWYRQLPEEGLKFMVYLQKENIIDESGMPKERFSAEFPKEGPSILRIQQVVRGDSAAYFCASSPAQGVVEAFFGQGTRLTVV.

The chain employs TRBV3-1 (or the pseudogene TRBV3-2) and TRBJ1-1; no clear D. Germline-derived CDR1 and CDR2 are LGHDT and YNNKEL (reference sequence). The CDR3 runs to 14 residues. The V and J ends lost 4 bases and 5 bases respectively, with 14 bases between them. CDR3 coding DNA: TGTGCCAGCAGCCCAAGGGCGCTTTCAACTGAAGCTTTCTTT. It yields the protein CASSPRALSTEAFF.

The chain recombines TRBV11-2 with TRBJ2-7; perhaps D is TRBD1 or TRBD2 (5 bases each). The CDR3 consists of 13 residues. From germline, CDR1 is SGHAT and CDR2 FQNNGV. V was clipped by 4 bases and J by 0 bases, with 7 bases between them. CDR3 nucleotide sequence: TGTGCCAGCAGCTCAGGGACCTCCTACGAGCAGTACTTC. Encoded protein: CASSSGTSYEQYF.

The chain employs TRBV30 and TRBJ2-2, with 9 bases that match TRBD2. This CDR3 comprises 15 residues. From germline, CDR1 is GTSNPN and CDR2 SVGIG (reference sequence). V was pared by 4 bases and J by 4 bases, with 7 bases of the junction left unmatched. CDR3 sequence: CAWKMTSGGTGELFF. The CDR3 bases are TGTGCCTGGAAGATGACTAGCGGCGGCACCGGGGAGCTGTTTTTT.

The rearrangement uses TRBV6-5 and TRBJ1-1; possible D gene TRBD1, 5 bases. The CDR3 spans 14 residues. The germline V gene has CDR1 MNHEY and CDR2 SVGAGI. V was cut by 5 bases and J by 1 base, with 11 bases left in between. The CDR3 is CASSPGRWNTEAFF. CDR3 sequence (DNA): TGTGCCAGCAGTCCGGGACGCTGGAACACTGAAGCTTTCTTT.

The chain uses TRBV19 and TRBJ2-5; perhaps TRBD1 as D (6 bases). Between the trimmed V and J ends, which lost 5 bases and 2 bases, there was a span of 9 bases. Germline V gene sequence: CDR1 LNHDA, CDR2 SQIVND (reference sequence). The CDR3 consists of 13 residues. Here the CDR3 reads CASSFTGQETQYF. The CDR3 DNA reads TGTGCCAGTAGTTTTACAGGGCAAGAGACCCAGTACTTC.

The chain recombines TRBV6-6 with TRBJ1-2; 12 bases fit TRBD1. After removal of 5 bases from V and 3 bases from J, the junction contained 10 bases not matched to a gene. This CDR3 comprises 17 residues. Germline assignment: CDR1 MNHNY and CDR2 SVGAGI (reference sequence). CDR3 sequence: CASSRSAGQGADYGYTF. Here the CDR3 DNA reads TGTGCCAGCAGTCGCTCCGCGGGACAGGGGGCGGACTATGGCTACACCTTC.

The J gene is TRBJ2-3, the V gene TRBV5-1, with 8 bases fitting TRBD2. This CDR3 is 13 amino acids long. V lost 8 bases to trimming and J lost 4 bases; unmatched junction nucleotides: 6. The germline V gene has CDR1 SGHRS and CDR2 YFSETQ. The DNA of the CDR3 is TGCGCCAGTAAATCGGGGGGGCCAGATACGCAGTATTTT. Translation gives CASKSGGPDTQYF.

The V gene is TRBV27, the J gene TRBJ1-5, with D tentatively TRBD1 (6 bases). The CDR3 runs 14 residues. V was pared by 10 bases and J by 2 bases, with 15 bases between. CDR1 and CDR2 (germline): MNHEY, SMNVEV (reference sequence). The CDR3 bases are TGTGCCATTACAGGGTACGGGGGCAATCAGCCCCAGCATTTT. Translation gives CAITGYGGNQPQHF.